This T cell receptor (beta chain) was captured in a study of CD8 T cells in ankylosing spondylitis. The study's findings and limits: What appeared characteristic of ankylosing spondylitis blood was a TCR beta motif of under 10 highly homologous variants. Prior literature has documented some motif variants in synovial fluid and blood from reactive arthritis. Researchers report that disease-linked clones proved CD8+ and relatively rare in peripheral blood. Significant enrichment of disease-linked clones was reportedly seen in matched ankylosing spondylitis synovial fluid.

Regarding this clonotype: Its antigen is undetermined.

Germline values: CDR1 SGHRS, CDR2 YFSETQ. The CDR3 covers 18 residues. Trimming at V came to 2 bases and at J to 3 bases, leaving 15 bases not matched to a gene. Quantitative 5'-RACE with molecular barcodes generated TCR beta libraries. Each CDR3 protein is one row after TCRdb ran MiXCR on the 5' RACE reads. The sample lists a few hundred thousand distinct CDR3 sequences, 20% to 25% occurring once. This TCR came from a male donor with ankylosing spondylitis. The chain combines TRBV5-1 with TRBJ2-7; 9 bases fit TRBD2. Sequenced input: blood, either unsorted or a sorted T cell fraction (not recorded which). Written as DNA, the CDR3 is TGCGCCAGCAGCTTCGGTACTAGCGGGTGGTCTAGGGACTACGAGCAGTACTTC. Its protein is CASSFGTSGWSRDYEQYF.